This T cell receptor beta chain was profiled in a study of blood T cell repertoires in COVID-19. Germline V gives CDR1 MDHEN, CDR2 SYDVKM. The CDR3 runs 15 residues. The V and J ends lost 5 bases and 5 bases respectively, with 18 bases between them. Generated by immunoSEQ multiplex PCR, the TCRdb table keeps only in-frame clones and is missing some. The sample carries 40,000 to 50,000 clones, roughly 88% recorded once. The sequencing input was peripheral blood. The clonotype originates from a woman in her sixties with acute or convalescent COVID-19. The rearrangement uses TRBV28 and TRBJ2-5; no firm D call. Written as DNA, the CDR3 is TGTGCCAGCAGTCTCCACCTGGCAGGCGTGGAGACCCAGTACTTC. It specifies CASSLHLAGVETQYF.